Sequencing of this TCR beta chain was carried out in a study of T-cell reconstitution after alpha-beta-depleted transplantation in children. Notes on the study in general: After transplant, at about two months, alpha-beta T cells were reportedly derived from several hundred expanded graft clones. From newly produced T cells came most of the T-cell counts and diversity one year after transplant. Some patients' high day-60 TCRbeta diversity was traced to surviving recipient T cells and thymic progenitors.

Unique molecular identifiers tagged the TCRbeta library. From the PCR reads, TCRdb called clonotypes with MiXCR, one entry per CDR3 protein. Of 780,000 or so distinct CDR3 sequences detected, approximately 15% appear once; the ten largest clones hold around 4.5%. The CDR3 covers 14 residues. Trimming took 0 bases from V and 4 from J; bases not matched to a gene: 5. Germline loops: CDR1 DFQATT, CDR2 SNEGSKA (reference sequence). This clonotype was recorded a few times. Its antigen is not known. The sample was PBMCs, mostly from graft donor cells, taken 360 days after TCRalphabeta/CD19-depleted stem cell transplant. The chain couples TRBV20-1 to TRBJ1-2, with 7 bases identical to TRBD1. The clonotype comes from a male patient younger than 18 who had a stem cell transplant for acute lymphoblastic leukemia, so the T cells may come from the graft donor. The CDR3 loop is CSARENRGPYGYTF. CDR3 in DNA: TGCAGTGCTAGAGAGAACAGGGGTCCCTATGGCTACACCTTC.